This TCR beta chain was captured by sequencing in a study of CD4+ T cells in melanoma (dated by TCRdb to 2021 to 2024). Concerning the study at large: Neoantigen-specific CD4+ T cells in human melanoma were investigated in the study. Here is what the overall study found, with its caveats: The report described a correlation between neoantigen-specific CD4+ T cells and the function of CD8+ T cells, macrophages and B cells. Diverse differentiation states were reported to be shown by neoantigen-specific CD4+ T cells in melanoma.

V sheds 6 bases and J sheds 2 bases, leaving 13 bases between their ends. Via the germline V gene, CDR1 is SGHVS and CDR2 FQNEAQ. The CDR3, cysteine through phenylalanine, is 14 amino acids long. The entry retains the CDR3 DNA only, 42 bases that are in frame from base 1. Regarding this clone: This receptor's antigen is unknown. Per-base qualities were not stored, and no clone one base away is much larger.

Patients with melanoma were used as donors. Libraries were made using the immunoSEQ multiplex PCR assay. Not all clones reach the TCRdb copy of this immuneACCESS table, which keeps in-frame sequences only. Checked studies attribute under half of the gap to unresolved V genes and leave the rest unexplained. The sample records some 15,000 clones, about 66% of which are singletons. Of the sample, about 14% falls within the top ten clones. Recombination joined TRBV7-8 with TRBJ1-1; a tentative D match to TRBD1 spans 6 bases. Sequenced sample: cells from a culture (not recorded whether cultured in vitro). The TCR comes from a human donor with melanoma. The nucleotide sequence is TGTGCCAGCAGGGCGGGACACTCAAACACTGAAGCTTTCTTT. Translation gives CASRAGHSNTEAFF.